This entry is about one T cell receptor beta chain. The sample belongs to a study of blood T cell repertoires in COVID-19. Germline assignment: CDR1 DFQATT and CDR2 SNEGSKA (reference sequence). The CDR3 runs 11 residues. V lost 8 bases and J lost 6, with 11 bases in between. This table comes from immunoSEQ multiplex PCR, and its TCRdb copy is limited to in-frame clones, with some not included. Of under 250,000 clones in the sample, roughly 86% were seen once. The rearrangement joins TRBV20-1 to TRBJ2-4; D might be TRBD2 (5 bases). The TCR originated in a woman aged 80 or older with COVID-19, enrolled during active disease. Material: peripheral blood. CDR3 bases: TGCAGTACTGCAGAGGGAAACATTCAGTACTTC. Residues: CSTAEGNIQYF.